The entry below describes one T cell receptor (beta chain). This sample stems from a study of blood T cell repertoires in COVID-19. The overall study: The United States, Italy and Spain were the sources of the acute and convalescent COVID-19 samples. PBMCs, B-cell-depleted T cells, or T cells provided the cDNA or gDNA that made up the material.

Per the study methods: Estimated nucleated cell counts came from reference gene primer amplification. Produced via immunoSEQ multiplex PCR; TCRdb's table is partial and in-frame only. The V and J calls and clone size were taken over from that table, and D and trimming were inferred from the DNA. The table shows around 180,000 clones, with around 89% occurring only once. CDR3 length: 15 amino acids. Germline V CDR1 and CDR2: MGHRA, YSYEKL. Germline trimming cut 3 bases from V and 4 bases from J; bases unmatched to any gene: 7. The sequencing sample was made of peripheral blood. The receptor was isolated from a woman aged 30 to 39 with acute or convalescent COVID-19. This rearrangement joins TRBV4-1 to TRBJ1-2, with TRBD1 identical over 8 bases. CDR3 DNA: TGCGCCAGCAGCCAGGCAGGGGGCGCTCGCTATGGCTACACCTTC. Its protein product is CASSQAGGARYGYTF.